This TCR beta chain comes out of a study of blood T cell repertoires in COVID-19. Study context: Samples taken during acute and convalescent COVID-19 were collected in the United States, Italy and Spain. The cDNA or gDNA used as material had been derived from T cells, B-cell-depleted T cells, or PBMCs.

The CDR3 runs to 15 residues. The germline V gene encodes CDR1 MDHEN and CDR2 SYDVKM. Trimming cost V 7 bases and J 5 bases, with 18 bases left between them. How the authors handled the data: Nucleated cell counts were estimated from reference gene primer amplification. Libraries were prepared by immunoSEQ multiplex PCR; TCRdb keeps only in-frame clonotypes and omits some of them. D and trimming come from the DNA, and the V and J calls and clone size come from that table. The data contain about 44,000 clones, approximately 86% of them singletons. The chain carries TRBV28 and TRBJ2-1; D is possibly TRBD2 (6 bases). Material: peripheral blood. This receptor was taken from a woman over 75 in a cohort sampled during active or convalescent COVID-19. The CDR3 sequence is CASTGPGTSHNEQFF. For the CDR3, the DNA is TGTGCCAGCACCGGCCCCGGGACTTCTCACAATGAGCAGTTCTTC. Complete variable domain (other parts from reference TRBV28 and TRBJ2-1): DVKVTQSSRYLVKRTGEKVFLECVQDMDHENMFWYRQDPGLGLRLIYFSYDVKMKEKGDIPEGYSVSREKKERFSLILESASTNQTSMYLCASTGPGTSHNEQFFGPGTRLTVL.